The source of this T cell receptor (beta chain) is a study of cytomegalovirus exposure and HLA in healthy donors. Study-level findings and limits: For TCR beta chains, V- and J-gene trimming was later linked to a missense DCLRE1C variant. As was reported, the HLA-A and HLA-B alleles of most subjects were accurately predicted from TCR beta sequences.

The germline CDR1 and CDR2 sequences are MDHEN and SYDVKM. The length of the CDR3 is 16 residues. Germline trimming cut 0 bases from V and 3 bases from J; bases unmatched to any gene: 3. Remarks on this clone: Its antigen is still unknown.

PCR used 60 Vbeta primers and 13 Jbeta primers. Original processing methods: In a later analysis, the count reached about 80 million unique TCR beta chains, with 8.5 million to 14 million shared. Sequenced by immunoSEQ multiplex PCR; TCRdb stores in-frame clones only, minus some. The V and J calls and the clone size are those of that table, but D and trimming were determined from the DNA. The table includes about 130,000 clones, over 75% detected once. The source is a man aged 50 or older in good health and CMV-seronegative. Sequencing was performed on PBMCs. V usage is TRBV28 and J usage is TRBJ2-7; TRBD2 matches at 12 bases. The CDR3 here is CASSLWTSGSNYEQYF. The CDR3 bases are TGTGCCAGCAGTTTATGGACTAGCGGGAGTAACTACGAGCAGTACTTC.